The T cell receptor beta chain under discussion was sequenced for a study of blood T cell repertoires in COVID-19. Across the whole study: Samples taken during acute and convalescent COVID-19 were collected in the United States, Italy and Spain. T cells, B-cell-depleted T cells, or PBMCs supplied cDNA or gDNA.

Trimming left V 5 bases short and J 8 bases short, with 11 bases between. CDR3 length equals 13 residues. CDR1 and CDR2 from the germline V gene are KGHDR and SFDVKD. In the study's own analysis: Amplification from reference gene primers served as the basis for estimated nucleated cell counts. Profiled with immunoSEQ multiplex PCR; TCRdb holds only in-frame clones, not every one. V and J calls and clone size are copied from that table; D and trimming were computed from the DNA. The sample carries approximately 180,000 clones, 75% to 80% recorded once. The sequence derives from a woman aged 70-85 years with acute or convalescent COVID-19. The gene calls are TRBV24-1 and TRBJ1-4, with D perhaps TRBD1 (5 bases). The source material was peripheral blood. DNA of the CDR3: TGTGCCACCAGTGGTGGGGCAGGCGAAAAACTGTTTTTT. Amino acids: CATSGGAGEKLFF.